This is a list of T cell receptor beta chains from one sample in a study of prognosis after radiotherapy for stage I lung cancer. TCRdb fed the multiplex PCR reads into MiXCR, producing one record per CDR3 protein. The sample includes 13,000 to 15,000 distinct CDR3 sequences, 50% of them seen just once. Here the sequenced sample was PBMCs, taken before or after stereotactic body radiation therapy (not recorded which). The receptors were sampled from a donor aged 50 or older with non-small cell lung cancer. The CDR3 runs from the conserved cysteine through the conserved F or W. A D gene is named only where the DNA matches it firmly. Expanded clones get a size class; other rows say once, few or many, or leave the size out.

size: NA
J: TRBJ2-6
V: TRBV11-2
D: NA
DNA: TGTGCCTGGAGGAGGGGTCGCGGGGCCTCTGGGGCCAACGTCCTGACTTTC
CDR3: CAWRRGRGASGANVLTF

size: many
J: TRBJ2-1
V: TRBV10-3
D: TRBD2
DNA: TGTGCCATCAGTGCCGGATGGGGCGGGGGGGGCTTCTACAATGAGCAGTTCTTC
CDR3: CAISAGWGGGGFYNEQFF

size: NA
J: TRBJ2-1
V: TRBV15
D: NA
DNA: TGTGCCACCAGCAGAGATTTGACAGGTTCACGTAGGGTGCAGTTCTTC
CDR3: CATSRDLTGSRRVQFF

size: many
J: TRBJ1-1
V: TRBV7-9
D: TRBD1
DNA: TGTGCCAGCAGCTCCCGGGACAGGGGTTTTATGGCTGAAGCTTTCTTT
CDR3: CASSSRDRGFMAEAFF

size: medium-sized
J: TRBJ2-7
V: TRBV5-1
D: NA
DNA: TGCGCCAGCAGCTTGGCGGGAAACTCCTACGAGCAGTACTTC
CDR3: CASSLAGNSYEQYF

size: many
J: TRBJ2-6
V: TRBV7-3
D: TRBD1
DNA: TGTGCCAGCAGCCCCAGAAACAGGGGACGATCTGGGGCCAACGTCCTGACTTTC
CDR3: CASSPRNRGRSGANVLTF

size: many
J: TRBJ2-1
V: TRBV7-2
D: NA
DNA: TGTGCCAGCAGCCCCTACCTCAGCAATGAGCAGTTCTTC
CDR3: CASSPYLSNEQFF

size: NA
J: TRBJ2-7
V: TRBV5-1
D: NA
DNA: TGCGCCAGCAGCGGAGGGGGGTCCTACGAGCAGTACTTC
CDR3: CASSGGGSYEQYF

size: NA
J: TRBJ1-2
V: TRBV6-9
D: NA
DNA: TGTGCTAGCAGTTACTATCCCGACAGATTCTATGGCTACACCTTC
CDR3: CASSYYPDRFYGYTF

size: many
J: TRBJ2-5
V: TRBV2
D: NA
DNA: TGTGCCAGCAGCCGACTAGGACGCTCGCGAGGAGAGACCCAGTACTTC
CDR3: CASSRLGRSRGETQYF

size: once
J: TRBJ2-7
V: TRBV6-2/TRBV6-3
D: TRBD2
DNA: TGTGCCAGCAGTCGCCAACTAGCGGAGTCCCTGCAACAGTACTTC
CDR3: CASSRQLAESLQQYF

size: NA
J: TRBJ2-7
V: TRBV20-1
D: NA
DNA: TGCAGTGCTAGATCTGCGGAAATTACACTCGAGTATTACTTC
CDR3: CSARSAEITLEYYF

size: NA
J: TRBJ1-1
V: TRBV6-2/TRBV6-3
D: NA
DNA: TGTGCCAGCAGTGACCGCTGGGGCCGGAAAGGGGCAATGAACACTGAAGCTTTCTTT
CDR3: CASSDRWGRKGAMNTEAFF

size: NA
J: TRBJ2-2
V: TRBV6-2/TRBV6-3
D: NA
DNA: NA
CDR3: CASQPVHLTPWSCFF

size: NA
J: TRBJ1-3
V: TRBV30
D: TRBD1
DNA: TGTGCCCGTTTGGGACAGTCTGGAAACACCATATATTTT
CDR3: CARLGQSGNTIYF

size: many
J: TRBJ2-7
V: TRBV18
D: NA
DNA: TGTGCCAGCTCACTCTACCAGGACGGAAGCTCCTACGAGCAGTACTTC
CDR3: CASSLYQDGSSYEQYF

size: many
J: TRBJ1-1
V: TRBV7-4
D: NA
DNA: TGTGCCAGCAGCATACTCAGGTGTTCGATGAACACTGAAGCTTTCTTT
CDR3: CASSILRCSMNTEAFF

size: NA
J: TRBJ1-1
V: TRBV6-5
D: NA
DNA: TGTGCCAGCACTTACTCGAACCAGTTTAGGGGGACTGAAGCTTTCTTT
CDR3: CASTYSNQFRGTEAFF

size: NA
J: TRBJ1-2
V: TRBV28
D: NA
DNA: TGTGCCAGCAGTTTAGCCGGGACCCTAAACTTATATGCTGGCTACACCTTC
CDR3: CASSLAGTLNLYAGYTF

size: NA
J: TRBJ2-5
V: TRBV2
D: TRBD1
DNA: TGTGCCAGCAGTGAGGAGTTAGATGGACAGGGGGCGTGGGAGACCCAGTACTTC
CDR3: CASSEELDGQGAWETQYF

size: medium-sized
J: TRBJ2-7
V: TRBV7-9
D: NA
DNA: TGTGCCAGCAGCTTATCCCCAGAAACCTCCTACGAGCAGTACTTC
CDR3: CASSLSPETSYEQYF

size: NA
J: TRBJ2-3
V: TRBV7-2
D: NA
DNA: TGTGCCAGCAGCTTACTCTCAGGGGCTCTAGATACGCAGTATTTT
CDR3: CASSLLSGALDTQYF

size: few
J: TRBJ2-4
V: TRBV5-6
D: NA
DNA: TGTACCAGCAGCTCAGTGGACAGCCCAGACATTCAGTACTTC
CDR3: CTSSSVDSPDIQYF

size: many
J: TRBJ1-1
V: TRBV29-1
D: NA
DNA: TGCAGCGTTGACGCCAGGGGTACGGTGGCTGAAGCTTTCTTT
CDR3: CSVDARGTVAEAFF

size: NA
J: TRBJ2-1
V: TRBV27
D: NA
DNA: TGTGCCAGCAGTTTAGTACACCTCAATGAGCATTTCTTC
CDR3: CASSLVHLNEHFF

size: many
J: TRBJ2-3
V: TRBV12-3/TRBV12-4
D: NA
DNA: TGTGCCAGCAGCAGGACTCAGGGTGGGGATACGCAGTATTTT
CDR3: CASSRTQGGDTQYF

size: NA
J: TRBJ1-4
V: TRBV6-1
D: NA
DNA: TGTGCCAGCAGTGAAGTTGCAGCAACTAATGAAAAACTGTTTTTT
CDR3: CASSEVAATNEKLFF

size: NA
J: TRBJ2-1
V: TRBV6-2/TRBV6-3
D: TRBD2
DNA: TGTGCCAGCAGTGCCGCGACTAGCGGGGACTACAATGAGCAGTTCTTC
CDR3: CASSAATSGDYNEQFF

size: many
J: TRBJ2-2
V: TRBV12-3/TRBV12-4
D: TRBD1
DNA: TGTGCCAGCAGTAATGACAGGGGGCAGGGCACCGGGGAGCTGTTTTTT
CDR3: CASSNDRGQGTGELFF

size: medium-sized
J: TRBJ2-1
V: TRBV6-1
D: TRBD1
DNA: TGTGCCAGCAGTCCGGGACAGGGTATCAACAATGAGCAGTTCTTC
CDR3: CASSPGQGINNEQFF

size: many
J: TRBJ1-3
V: TRBV11-2
D: NA
DNA: TGTGCCAGCAGCTTAGTAGCCGGGGGTTACTCTGGAAACACCATATATTTT
CDR3: CASSLVAGGYSGNTIYF

size: NA
J: TRBJ2-7
V: TRBV6-2/TRBV6-3
D: NA
DNA: TGTGCCAGCAGTTATCTGGACGAGCAGTACTTC
CDR3: CASSYLDEQYF

size: NA
J: TRBJ1-1
V: TRBV28
D: NA
DNA: TGTGCCAGCAGCTTGGATCCGGGCCCTGAAGATGAAGCTTTCTTT
CDR3: CASSLDPGPEDEAFF

size: NA
J: TRBJ2-7
V: TRBV2
D: NA
DNA: TGTGCCAGCAGTGAAGCAGGACTATTCTCCTATGAGCATTACTTC
CDR3: CASSEAGLFSYEHYF

size: NA
J: TRBJ1-5
V: TRBV30
D: NA
DNA: TGTGCCTGGAGTACAAGGTATAGCAATCAGCCCCAGCATTTT
CDR3: CAWSTRYSNQPQHF

size: medium-sized
J: TRBJ1-6
V: TRBV28
D: NA
DNA: TGTGCCAGCAGTCCAGCCAGCTCCTATAATTCACCCCTCCACTTT
CDR3: CASSPASSYNSPLHF

size: NA
J: TRBJ2-6
V: TRBV12-3/TRBV12-4
D: NA
DNA: TGTGCCAGCAGTCCTACGACAGGTCGGACCTCTGGGGCCAACGTCCTGACTTTC
CDR3: CASSPTTGRTSGANVLTF

size: many
J: TRBJ1-2
V: TRBV5-1
D: NA
DNA: TGCGCCAGCAGCTCCCGGGGGGAGGAGAATGGCTACACCTTC
CDR3: CASSSRGEENGYTF

size: many
J: TRBJ2-2
V: TRBV7-6
D: NA
DNA: TGTGCCAGCAGCGTGCCTGACAGGGAGGGTAACACCGGGGAGCTGTTTTTT
CDR3: CASSVPDREGNTGELFF

size: many
J: TRBJ2-7
V: TRBV15
D: NA
DNA: TGTGCCACCAGCAGAGATCAACAGACCGAGCAGTACTTC
CDR3: CATSRDQQTEQYF

size: medium-sized
J: TRBJ1-5
V: TRBV20-1
D: NA
DNA: TGCAGTGCTAGGACCAGGGCAGCTCAGCCCCAGCATTTT
CDR3: CSARTRAAQPQHF

size: NA
J: TRBJ2-3
V: TRBV3-1
D: NA
DNA: TGTGCCAGCAGCCAGGGGGGCACAGATACGCAGTATTTT
CDR3: CASSQGGTDTQYF

size: medium-sized
J: TRBJ2-7
V: TRBV2
D: TRBD2
DNA: TGTGCCAGCAGTGACCGAGCGGGAGATTTCGAGCAGTACTTC
CDR3: CASSDRAGDFEQYF

size: once
J: TRBJ2-7
V: TRBV6-6
D: NA
DNA: TGTGCCAGCAGTTACTCGACCGGGTCCAAACACTACGAGCAGTACTTC
CDR3: CASSYSTGSKHYEQYF

size: medium-sized
J: TRBJ1-3
V: TRBV6-1
D: NA
DNA: TGTGCCAGCAGTAAGTCCGGCTTCAGGTCTGGAAACACCATATATTTT
CDR3: CASSKSGFRSGNTIYF

size: NA
J: TRBJ2-5
V: TRBV29-1
D: NA
DNA: TGCAGCGCTTCCCTTGAGGGACAACAAGAGACCCAGTACTTC
CDR3: CSASLEGQQETQYF

size: once
J: TRBJ2-2
V: TRBV18
D: NA
DNA: TGCGCCAGCTCACGAAACCCAGGGACTTGGGACACCGGGGAGCTGTTTTTT
CDR3: CASSRNPGTWDTGELFF

size: NA
J: TRBJ1-2
V: TRBV27
D: NA
DNA: TGTGCCAGCAGTCCCCTGGACAGCTATGGCTACACCTTC
CDR3: CASSPLDSYGYTF

size: many
J: TRBJ1-1
V: TRBV3-1
D: TRBD1
DNA: TGTGCCAGCAGCCAAGAGAGTTGGACAGGGAGGTCTGAAGCTTTCTTT
CDR3: CASSQESWTGRSEAFF

size: NA
J: TRBJ1-6
V: TRBV12-3/TRBV12-4
D: NA
DNA: TGTGCCAGCAGTTTAGCTTGGTCACCCCTCCACTTT
CDR3: CASSLAWSPLHF

size: many
J: TRBJ2-1
V: TRBV7-9
D: TRBD1
DNA: TGTGCCAGCAGCTTATTAGTATTACAGGGGGGCCAGCAGTTCTTC
CDR3: CASSLLVLQGGQQFF

size: medium-sized
J: TRBJ2-7
V: TRBV6-1
D: TRBD2
DNA: TGTGCCAGCAGTGAAGTGAGGCGGGGGTACTCCTACGAGCAGTACTTC
CDR3: CASSEVRRGYSYEQYF

size: NA
J: TRBJ2-3
V: TRBV11-2
D: NA
DNA: TGTGCCAGCAGCTTAGTAAGGGGAGTCACAGATACGCAGTATTTT
CDR3: CASSLVRGVTDTQYF

size: medium-sized
J: TRBJ1-6
V: TRBV11-2
D: NA
DNA: TGTGCCAGCAGCTTAGAGCAGGGTACTTCACCCCTCCACTTC
CDR3: CASSLEQGTSPLHF